Described below is a single TCR beta chain sequence and its context. Its cognate antigen is unknown. Given a much more abundant clone one base away, this may be a read error. Genomic DNA provided the template from which TCR beta CDR3 was amplified by two-round multiplex PCR. First-round PCR used primers specific to each TRBV and TRBJ gene. MiXCR was run by TCRdb on the multiplex PCR reads, yielding one entry per CDR3 protein. Of approximately 28,000 distinct CDR3 sequences in the sample, around 41% were seen once. Germline-derived CDR1 and CDR2 are SNHLY and FYNNEI. CDR3 length: 13 amino acids. The data belong to a study of prognosis after radiotherapy for stage I lung cancer. Study background: Some 13 of the patients were found to have newly diagnosed primary stage I lung tumors, and about five were living with oligometastatic NSCLC after surgical resection of the primary tumor. For radiotherapy, patients got SBRT split into 3 to 5 fractions, giving a biologically effective dose of at least 100 Gy. Study conclusions and caveats: Median unique TCR clones dropped from roughly 10,000 to 7,000 after stereotactic body radiation therapy.

The specimen comprised PBMCs, sampled before or after stereotactic body radiation therapy (not recorded which). The V and J genes are TRBV2 and TRBJ1-5; maybe TRBD1 (5 bases). This TCR was sampled from a donor aged 50 or older with non-small cell lung cancer. In DNA form, the CDR3 reads TGTGCCAGCCGGGGGGATAGCAATCATCCCCAGCATTTT. Translated: CASRGDSNHPQHF.